This T cell receptor beta chain originates from a study of blood T cell repertoires in COVID-19. Study background: The study drew acute and convalescent COVID-19 samples from the United States, Italy and Spain.

CDR1 and CDR2 from the germline V gene are SGDLS and YYNGEE. Between the trimmed V and J ends, which lost 0 bases and 4 bases, there was a span of 14 bases. The length of the CDR3 is 16 residues. TCRdb keeps only in-frame clones here, not all; method: immunoSEQ multiplex PCR. The data show approximately 150,000 clones, just under 85% seen once. The genes are TRBV9 and TRBJ2-1; a possible D gene is TRBD1 (5 bases). This sequence originates from a woman of 80 years or more with COVID-19, enrolled during active disease. The sequenced sample was peripheral blood. The CDR3 region has the DNA TGTGCCAGCAGCGTAGATCCGATGCAGGGATACAATGAGCAGTTCTTC. Amino acid sequence: CASSVDPMQGYNEQFF.